The 19 T cell receptor beta chains presented below share a single source sample, sequenced in a study of T cells after yellow fever vaccination. One entry per CDR3 protein, called by TCRdb with MiXCR from the 5' RACE reads. The sample lists 500,000 to 550,000 distinct CDR3 sequences; 21% were seen once. The specimen comprised PBMCs, sampled approximately 20 days after the first yellow fever vaccination. Receptors originate from a man younger than 30 who received the YFV17D yellow fever vaccine.

In this sample, this clonotype turned up a few times. V gene TRBV14 combines with J gene TRBJ2-1; 11 positions match TRBD2. Per germline, CDR1 SGHDN and CDR2 FVKESK. The CDR3 extends over 15 amino acids. V lost 4 bases, J lost 8 bases, and 7 bases stayed unmatched. The CDR3 coding sequence is TGTGCCAGCAGCCTCATAGCGGGGGGGCTCGATGAGCAGTTCTTC. Translation gives CASSLIAGGLDEQFF.

The rearrangement uses TRBV19 and TRBJ1-1, with 7 bases that match TRBD1. The V gene's germline CDR1 is LNHDA and CDR2 SQIVND (reference sequence). CDR3 size: 15 residues. DNA of the CDR3: TGTGTCAGCAGCCCAGGGGGTCTTAGGAACACTGAAGCTTTCTTT. Protein product: CVSSPGGLRNTEAFF.

This clonotype was found many times. CDR3 protein: CASSLIANTEAFF. CDR3 nucleotides: TGTGCCAGCAGTTTAATAGCGAACACTGAAGCTTTCTTT. This chain connects TRBV12-3 or TRBV12-4 to TRBJ1-1; D unclear. The CDR3 spans 13 residues. V was pared by 2 bases and J by 1 base, with 5 bases between.

This chain connects TRBV7-9 to TRBJ1-1; D is uncertain. CDR1 and CDR2 (germline): SEHNR, FQNEAQ (reference sequence). CDR3 length: 13 amino acids. V was shortened by 11 bases and J by 1 base, with 14 bases between the two germline ends. CDR3 loop: CAGAGAGNTEAFF. CDR3 in DNA: TGTGCCGGAGCGGGCGCCGGGAACACTGAAGCTTTCTTT.

The rearrangement links TRBV4-3 to TRBJ2-7; D is perhaps TRBD1 (7 bases). This CDR3 contains 14 residues. Germline CDR1 is LGHNA and CDR2 is YSLEER. The V gene lost 0 bases and the J gene lost 7 bases, with 13 bases spanning the gap. CDR3 nucleotides: TGCGCCAGCAGCCAAGATCAGGGGGGCAGGGAGCAGTACTTC. This translates into CASSQDQGGREQYF.

The chain combines TRBV5-5 with TRBJ1-6; D uncertain. Trimming shortened V by 3 bases and J by 6 bases, and 16 bases separated the two germline ends. The CDR3 runs to 16 residues. Germline values: CDR1 SGHKS, CDR2 YYEKEE (reference sequence). The CDR3 DNA reads TGTGCCAGCAGCTACCGTTTATGGAGGAGTAATTCACCCCTCCACTTT. Translating it yields CASSYRLWRSNSPLHF. Full variable domain (remainder filled in from reference TRBV5-5 and TRBJ1-6): DAGVTQSPTHLIKTRGQQVTLRCSPISGHKSVSWYQQVLGQGPQFIFQYYEKEERGRGNFPDRFSARQFPNYSSELNVNALLLGDSALYLCASSYRLWRSNSPLHFGNGTRLTVT.

This clonotype was seen more than once but under ten times. The chain couples TRBV6-2 or TRBV6-3 to TRBJ1-5; D is unresolved. Looked up from germline, CDR1 is MNHEY and CDR2 is SVGEGT. Trimming stripped 4 bases from V and 4 bases from J, with 14 bases between. This CDR3 contains 15 residues. CDR3 sequence reads: CASSFGGGLNQPQHF. The CDR3 DNA reads as TGTGCCAGCAGTTTTGGTGGCGGCTTAAATCAGCCCCAGCATTTT.

The chain recombines TRBV6-5 with TRBJ2-1, with 8 bases identical to TRBD1. With V trimmed by 4 bases and J by 6 bases, 8 bases remained unmatched. The CDR3 has 15 amino acids. Germline CDR1 is MNHEY and CDR2 is SVGAGI. The CDR3 protein is CASSFDRGASNEQFF. CDR3 in DNA: TGTGCCAGCAGTTTCGACAGGGGCGCGAGCAATGAGCAGTTCTTC.

The chain links TRBV11-2 to TRBJ2-1; 7 nucleotides line up with TRBD2. CDR1 is SGHAT, CDR2 FQNNGV, per germline. After removal of 6 bases from V and 2 bases from J, the junction contained 7 bases not matched to a gene. The CDR3 extends over 15 amino acids. The CDR3 DNA follows: TGTGCCAGCAGTTCTAGCGGCCTGACCTACAATGAGCAGTTCTTC. Translated: CASSSSGLTYNEQFF.

The CDR3 region is CSVVGTGIDQPQHF. CDR3 nucleotide sequence: TGCAGCGTTGTTGGGACAGGGATTGATCAGCCCCAGCATTTT. The chain is built from TRBV29-1 and TRBJ1-5; 9 nucleotides line up with TRBD1. Germline-derived CDR1 and CDR2 are SQVTM and ANQGSEA. The ends lost 4 bases at V and 5 bases at J; junction bases unmatched: 6. The CDR3 loop spans 14 amino acids.

This clonotype was counted between two and nine times. The rearrangement links TRBV15 to TRBJ2-1, with D possibly being TRBD1 (5 bases). CDR1 is LNHNV, CDR2 YYDKDF, per germline (reference sequence). The V gene lost 0 bases and the J gene lost 4 bases, with 16 bases spanning the gap. The CDR3 extends over 17 amino acids. DNA of the CDR3: TGTGCCACCAGCAGAGATTCACCCTGGGGCCTGTACAATGAGCAGTTCTTC. Its translation: CATSRDSPWGLYNEQFF.

The chain links TRBV6-1 to TRBJ1-1; D not resolved. In germline, CDR1 is MNHNS, CDR2 SASEGT. The ends were cut back, 2 bases at V and 5 bases at J, with 12 bases in the middle. This CDR3 is built from 14 residues. CDR3 DNA: TGTGCCAGCAGTGAATGGGAGGGATGGACTGAAGCTTTCTTT. Its protein product is CASSEWEGWTEAFF.

This clonotype was observed a single time. V usage is TRBV28 and J usage is TRBJ1-4, with TRBD1 as a possible D gene (6 bases). The CDR3 runs 12 residues. Trimming took off 2 bases at V and 11 bases at J, with 9 bases between the two ends. The V gene's germline CDR1 is MDHEN and CDR2 SYDVKM. In nucleotides, the CDR3 is TGTGCCAGCAGTTTAGCAGGGGTGAAACTGTTTTTT. It translates to CASSLAGVKLFF.

V is TRBV28 and J is TRBJ1-1, with D hard to call. This CDR3 has 12 amino acids. The V gene lost 8 bases and the J gene lost 6 bases, with 13 bases spanning the gap. Germline loops: CDR1 MDHEN, CDR2 SYDVKM. Here the CDR3 reads CASLRLAPEAFF. The CDR3 nucleotides read TGTGCCAGCCTAAGGCTCGCCCCTGAAGCTTTCTTT.

This clonotype was counted only a few times. V usage is TRBV4-3 and J usage is TRBJ2-2; D gene ambiguous. The length of the CDR3 is 15 residues. Trimming took 1 base from V and 5 from J, leaving 11 bases between them. The germline CDR1 and CDR2 sequences are LGHNA and YSLEER. CDR3 amino acids: CASSQGPALTGELFF. In DNA form, the CDR3 reads TGCGCCAGCAGCCAAGGGCCAGCGCTTACCGGGGAGCTGTTTTTT.

The J gene is TRBJ1-1, the V gene TRBV12-3 or TRBV12-4; D not certain. Deletions cut 3 bases from V and 1 base from J, with 9 bases between. The CDR3 runs 14 residues. The CDR3 is CASSLRGWNTEAFF. CDR3 in DNA: TGTGCCAGCAGTTTGAGAGGGTGGAACACTGAAGCTTTCTTT.

This clonotype was seen a single time. The CDR3 loop reads CASSQESFYNEQFF. The CDR3 nucleotides are TGTGCCAGCAGCCAAGAATCCTTCTACAATGAGCAGTTCTTC. The chain links TRBV14 to TRBJ2-1; unclear D gene. The V end was cut by 0 bases, the J end by 3 bases, with 6 bases between. CDR3 size: 14 residues. CDR1 is SGHDN, CDR2 FVKESK, per germline.

This clonotype occurred a few times. V gene TRBV5-1 combines with J gene TRBJ2-3; D gene unclear. The CDR3 is made up of 13 amino acids. The germline V gene encodes CDR1 SGHRS and CDR2 YFSETQ. With 6 bases removed from V and 4 bases from J, the gap between germline ends came to 12 bases. CDR3 DNA sequence: TGCGCCAGCACCTATAGCAGCGCAGATACGCAGTATTTT. It is translated as CASTYSSADTQYF.

The rearrangement uses TRBV24-1 and TRBJ2-3; D perhaps matches TRBD1 (7 bases). This CDR3 has 18 residues. V lost 4 bases to trimming and J lost 6 bases, with 25 bases between them. The germline gives CDR1 KGHDR, CDR2 SFDVKD. The chain's CDR3 is CATSDRGTDTQGADTQYF. The DNA for the CDR3 is TGTGCCACCAGTGACCGCGGGACAGACACCCAGGGAGCGGATACGCAGTATTTT.